This T cell receptor (beta chain) appears in the sequencing data of a study of T cell responses to AZD1222 COVID-19 vaccine. Regarding the study as a whole: Clonal diversity may have been underestimated, and the donors were mostly white British, with more females than males. Nearly half of spike-specific TCRs reportedly go after variant regions that carry no mutations. Scientists sampled the repertoires only once the peak T cell response had passed. Only a handful of people who got AZD1222 tested seropositive at baseline.

On this clone itself: What it binds is not known.

Here immunoSEQ multiplex PCR was the method, and the copy in TCRdb shows in-frame clones only, minus some. The sample includes 100,000 or so clones, more than 75% of them seen just once. The input for sequencing was peripheral blood, taken on day 0 of AZD1222 vaccination. This TCR came from an adult in good health.

CDR3 in DNA: TGTGCCAGCAGCGGGGGAGGGCCGGATACGCAGTATTTT. This codes for CASSGGGPDTQYF. This chain links TRBV7-8 with TRBJ2-3, with 7 bases lining up with TRBD2. The junction had 5 bases not matched to a gene; V was cut back by 5 bases and J by 6 bases. Germline CDR1 is SGHVS and CDR2 is FQNEAQ. This CDR3 spans 13 amino acids.